This T cell receptor (beta chain) is drawn from a study of blood T cell repertoires in COVID-19. In the study overall: Donors in the United States, Italy and Spain gave samples during acute or convalescent COVID-19. The cDNA or gDNA used as material had been derived from T cells, B-cell-depleted T cells, or PBMCs.

Method: immunoSEQ multiplex PCR; TCRdb's copy keeps in-frame clones and lacks some. The sample gives approximately 470,000 clones, about 85% of which show up once; approximately 0.7% is in the top ten. From germline, CDR1 is MNHEY and CDR2 SVGEGT. The CDR3 totals 16 residues. V was pared by 2 bases and J by 4 bases, with 17 bases between. Individuals aged about 18 to 89 years were recruited from 24 US areas. This rearrangement joins TRBV6-2 or TRBV6-3 to TRBJ1-1; a possible D gene is TRBD1 (6 bases). The TCR was taken from a young woman who had recovered from COVID-19. Sequenced input: PBMCs or T cells enriched from blood (not recorded which). The CDR3 DNA is TGTGCCAGCAGTTACCGAGGGAAGGGAGGGGGCACTGAAGCTTTCTTT. The encoded protein is CASSYRGKGGGTEAFF.